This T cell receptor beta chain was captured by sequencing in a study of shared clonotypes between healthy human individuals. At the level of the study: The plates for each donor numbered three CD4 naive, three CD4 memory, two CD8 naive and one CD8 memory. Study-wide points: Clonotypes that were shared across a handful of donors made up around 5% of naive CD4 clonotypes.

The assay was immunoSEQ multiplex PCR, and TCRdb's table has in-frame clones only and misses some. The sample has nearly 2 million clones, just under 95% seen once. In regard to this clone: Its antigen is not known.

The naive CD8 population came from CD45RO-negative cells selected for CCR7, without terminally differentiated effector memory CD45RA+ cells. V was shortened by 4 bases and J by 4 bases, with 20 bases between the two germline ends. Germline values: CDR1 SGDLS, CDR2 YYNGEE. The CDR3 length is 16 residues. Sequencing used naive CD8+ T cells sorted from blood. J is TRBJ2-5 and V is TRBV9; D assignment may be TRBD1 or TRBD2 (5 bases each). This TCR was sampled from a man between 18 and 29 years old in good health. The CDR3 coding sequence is TGTGCCAGCAGCATCTGGGACGGAGGCTCGGGAGAGACCCAGTACTTC. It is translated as CASSIWDGGSGETQYF.